Below are 25 T cell receptor beta chains sequenced from a single sample in a study of shared clonotypes between healthy human individuals. Using immunoSEQ multiplex PCR, the repertoire was profiled, and TCRdb retains in-frame clones only, with some absent. The sample has under 1,100,000 clones; about 84% are singletons. The specimen was memory CD4+ T cells from PBMCs. Documented subset: CD45RA-negative fraction. These receptors all come from a man between 18 and 29 years old in good health. Some clones in this sample may be carry-over from other donors' samples.

The chain combines TRBV25-1 with TRBJ1-3; no firm D call. V dropped 4 bases and J dropped 7 bases, with 8 bases sitting between them. The germline gives CDR1 MGHDK, CDR2 SYGVNS. The CDR3 runs to 12 residues. DNA for the CDR3: TGTGCCAGCAGTGCAAATTGGAACACCATATATTTT. Its translation: CASSANWNTIYF.

The rearrangement joins TRBV30 to TRBJ2-5; 7 bases align to TRBD1. V lost 5 bases, J lost 4 bases, and 13 bases stayed unmatched. CDR3 size: 15 residues. Per the germline V gene, CDR1 is GTSNPN and CDR2 is SVGIG (reference sequence). CDR3 loop: CAWLNGEGAPETQYF. The CDR3 DNA follows: TGTGCCTGGTTAAATGGTGAGGGGGCCCCAGAGACCCAGTACTTC.

This clone has more than one count but fewer than ten. This rearrangement joins TRBV2 to TRBJ2-5; the D gene is possibly TRBD2 (6 bases). Germline assignment: CDR1 SNHLY and CDR2 FYNNEI. The CDR3 has 15 residues. V was trimmed by 3 bases and J by 4 bases, leaving 15 bases between them. The CDR3 bases are TGTGCCAGCAGTGATATCGGGAGATGGGGAGAGACCCAGTACTTC. This translates into CASSDIGRWGETQYF.

Many counts were recorded for this clone. The same CDR3 can be traced to other DNA sequences in this sample. CDR3 in amino acids: CASGVYSGANVLTF. CDR3 sequence (DNA): TGTGCCAGCGGAGTTTACTCTGGGGCCAACGTCCTGACTTTC. The rearrangement links TRBV28 to TRBJ2-6, with D unresolved. The CDR3 is 14 residues long. V was pared by 8 bases and J by 0 bases, with 8 bases between. CDR1 MDHEN and CDR2 SYDVKM come from the germline V gene.

This clone was observed once. V is TRBV5-6 and J is TRBJ2-1, with 8 positions matching TRBD2. The germline V gene encodes CDR1 SGHDT and CDR2 YYEEEE. The CDR3 has 15 amino acids. V shed 7 bases, J shed 5 bases, and the junction held 11 bases outside the gene matches. CDR3 protein: CASYTRGGPHNEQFF. In DNA, the CDR3 is TGTGCCAGCTACACCCGGGGGGGCCCACACAATGAGCAGTTCTTC.

The CDR3 region is CASSLSSYYEQYF. In DNA form, the CDR3 reads TGTGCCAGCAGTTTATCGAGCTACTACGAGCAGTACTTC. V and J are TRBV27 and TRBJ2-7; no reliable D call. This CDR3 is 13 amino acids long. The germline V gene encodes CDR1 MNHEY and CDR2 SMNVEV (reference sequence). V dropped 0 bases and J dropped 3 bases, with 6 bases sitting between them.

This clone was seen a handful of times. The chain recombines TRBV30 with TRBJ1-6; D remains unclear. The CDR3 covers 17 residues. The germline CDR1 and CDR2 sequences are GTSNPN and SVGIG (reference sequence). The V end lost 1 base, the J end lost 0 bases, and 13 bases lay between the germline ends. The CDR3 bases are TGTGCCTGGAGTGAGGGCAGGCGAGGCTCCTATAATTCACCCCTCCACTTT. It is translated as CAWSEGRRGSYNSPLHF.

This chain uses TRBV2 with TRBJ1-2; TRBD1 is a possible D gene (6 bases). V shed 7 bases and J shed 4 bases, with 16 bases lying between them. The CDR3 runs to 14 residues. Germline CDR1 SNHLY, CDR2 FYNNEI. In nucleotides, the CDR3 is TGTGCCAGCACCCCTGTGGGGGGGCGCTATGGCTACACCTTC. Protein product: CASTPVGGRYGYTF.

This chain connects TRBV19 to TRBJ2-3; 7 bases agree with TRBD2. V lost 3 bases to trimming and J lost 4 bases; unmatched junction nucleotides: 7. The CDR3 length is 15 residues. The germline V gene encodes CDR1 LNHDA and CDR2 SQIVND (reference sequence). The CDR3 protein is CASSIPRGGADTQYF. For the CDR3, the DNA is TGTGCCAGTAGTATCCCTCGCGGGGGTGCAGATACGCAGTATTTT.

The chain combines TRBV9 with TRBJ1-2; 9 bases align to TRBD1. CDR3 length: 14 residues. Germline CDR1 SGDLS, CDR2 YYNGEE. V dropped 3 bases and J dropped 7; count of bases not matched to a gene: 7. The CDR3 reads CASSATDRGGGYTF. DNA for the CDR3: TGTGCCAGCAGCGCCACAGACAGGGGGGGTGGCTACACCTTC.

This sequence joins TRBV5-1 and TRBJ1-1; 7 bases fit TRBD1. This CDR3 is 16 amino acids long. Germline V gene lookup returns CDR1 SGHRS and CDR2 YFSETQ. The V and J ends lost 5 bases and 4 bases, in that order; junction bases with no gene match: 14. Here the CDR3 reads CASSSIQGRVGTEAFF. The CDR3, as DNA: TGCGCCAGCAGTTCAATACAGGGGCGCGTAGGCACTGAAGCTTTCTTT.

As to this clone: At the DNA level, this CDR3 is encoded by other sequences in the same sample as well. The V and J genes are TRBV11-2 and TRBJ2-1; maybe TRBD2 (6 bases). Germline lookup yields CDR1 SGHAT and CDR2 FQNNGV. The germline V and J ends were trimmed by 3 bases and 5 bases, with 14 bases remaining between them. CDR3 length equals 15 residues. CDR3 bases: TGTGCCAGCAGCTTGGGAGCGGGCCTCAACAATGAGCAGTTCTTC. It translates to CASSLGAGLNNEQFF.

The chain joins TRBV6-5 to TRBJ2-5; the match to TRBD1 covers 7 bases. Germline-derived CDR1 and CDR2 are MNHEY and SVGAGI. The CDR3 has 13 residues. The V segment lost 2 bases and the J segment 6 bases; nucleotides outside the gene matches: 3. DNA of the CDR3: TGTGCCAGCAGTTACACGGGACAGCAGACCCAGTACTTC. Amino acids: CASSYTGQQTQYF.

This chain uses TRBV5-4 with TRBJ1-2, with no clear D. The germline CDR1 and CDR2 sequences are SGHNT and YYREEE (reference sequence). Deletions cut 4 bases from V and 4 bases from J, with 14 bases between. The CDR3 is 14 residues long. CDR3 in amino acids: CASSQTPEGYGYTF. Here the CDR3 DNA reads TGTGCCAGCAGCCAGACTCCGGAGGGCTATGGCTACACCTTC. The full variable domain, rest sourced from reference TRBV5-4 and TRBJ1-2, is ETGVTQSPTHLIKTRGQQVTLRCSSQSGHNTVSWYQQALGQGPQFIFQYYREEENGRGNFPPRFSGLQFPNYSSELNVNALELDDSALYLCASSQTPEGYGYTFGSGTRLTVV.

The chain joins TRBV28 to TRBJ2-7; D remains ambiguous. Trimming shortened V by 2 bases and J by 3 bases, and 11 bases separated the two germline ends. The CDR3 consists of 14 residues. CDR1 and CDR2 from the germline V gene are MDHEN and SYDVKM. This CDR3 is CASSLAEGFYEQYF. The CDR3 DNA reads as TGTGCCAGCAGTTTAGCGGAAGGTTTCTACGAGCAGTACTTC.

With regard to this clone: This sample also contains other DNA sequences that code for the same CDR3. This chain connects TRBV7-2 to TRBJ1-1; D is unresolved. Trimming took 3 bases from V and 1 from J, leaving 6 bases between them. CDR3 size: 13 residues. Germline-derived CDR1 and CDR2 are SGHTA and FQGNSA. CDR3 in DNA: TGTGCCAGCAGCTTGGGTCAGAACACTGAAGCTTTCTTT. It is translated as CASSLGQNTEAFF.

The rearrangement links TRBV5-4 to TRBJ2-5, with 13 bases that match TRBD2. Germline assignment: CDR1 SGHNT and CDR2 YYREEE (reference sequence). The CDR3 is made up of 17 amino acids. V dropped 2 bases and J dropped 4; count of bases not matched to a gene: 8. The CDR3 loop is CASSLLAGGGAGETQYF. In DNA, the CDR3 is TGTGCCAGCAGCTTACTAGCGGGAGGGGGAGCGGGAGAGACCCAGTACTTC.

The V and J genes are TRBV7-9 and TRBJ1-5, with 9 positions matching TRBD1. V shed 4 bases, J shed 7 bases, and the junction held 14 bases outside the gene matches. Per the germline V gene, CDR1 is SEHNR and CDR2 is FQNEAQ (reference sequence). The CDR3 totals 17 residues. The CDR3 loop is CASSSLGQGGIGQPQHF. Written as DNA, the CDR3 is TGTGCCAGCAGCTCCCTGGGACAGGGCGGGATCGGGCAGCCCCAGCATTTT. The entire variable domain, with the rest obtained from reference TRBV7-9 and TRBJ1-5, is as follows: DTGVSQNPRHKITKRGQNVTFRCDPISEHNRLYWYRQTLGQGPEFLTYFQNEAQLEKSRLLSDRFSAERPKGSFSTLEIQRTEQGDSAMYLCASSSLGQGGIGQPQHFGDGTRLSIL.

The chain is built from TRBV5-1 and TRBJ2-3; 8 bases agree with TRBD1. CDR1 is SGHRS, CDR2 YFSETQ, per germline. V was pared by 1 base and J by 4 bases, with 11 bases of the junction left unmatched. CDR3 length: 17 amino acids. The CDR3 bases are TGCGCCAGCAGCTTGTCCCAGGGGGCGGGCTATCCAGATACGCAGTATTTT. Amino acid sequence: CASSLSQGAGYPDTQYF.

V gene TRBV6-6 combines with J gene TRBJ2-2; perhaps TRBD2 as D (5 bases). CDR1 is MNHNY, CDR2 SVGAGI, per germline (reference sequence). The CDR3 consists of 15 residues. V was shortened by 0 bases and J by 0 bases, with 5 bases between the two germline ends. CDR3 coding DNA: TGTGCCAGCAGTTACTCGGGAGCGAACACCGGGGAGCTGTTTTTT. This codes for CASSYSGANTGELFF.

This chain links TRBV5-1 with TRBJ2-6; possibly TRBD2 for D (6 bases). V lost 3 bases and J 4 bases, leaving 8 bases between the germline ends. Germline CDR1 reads SGHRS; CDR2 reads YFSETQ. This CDR3 is built from 14 residues. The CDR3 nucleotides are TGCGCCAGCAGCTCCGGAGGGGGGGCCAACGTCCTGACTTTC. This translates into CASSSGGGANVLTF.

CDR3 loop: CASSSSLAGGWDEQFF. The CDR3, as DNA: TGTGCCAGCAGCTCGTCCCTAGCGGGAGGCTGGGATGAGCAGTTCTTC. The rearrangement uses TRBV7-9 and TRBJ2-1, with 11 bases lining up with TRBD2. The CDR3 consists of 16 residues. Trimming took 4 bases from V and 8 from J; bases not matched to a gene: 10. Per the germline V gene, CDR1 is SEHNR and CDR2 is FQNEAQ (reference sequence).

The chain has TRBV5-1 and TRBJ1-3; TRBD1 aligns across 12 bases. There are 17 residues in the CDR3. The germline V gene has CDR1 SGHRS and CDR2 YFSETQ. V lost 0 bases, J lost 2 bases, and 3 bases stayed unmatched. The CDR3 is CASSLEGTGGPGNTIYF. The DNA for the CDR3 is TGCGCCAGCAGCTTGGAAGGGACAGGGGGCCCTGGAAACACCATATATTTT.

There are a few counts of this clone. The rearrangement uses TRBV6-1 and TRBJ2-2; 7 bases match TRBD1. The germline CDR1 and CDR2 sequences are MNHNS and SASEGT. Losses at the gene ends were 7 bases for V and 4 bases for J; bases not matched to a gene: 9. The CDR3 loop spans 15 amino acids. The CDR3 reads CASTDGTAFTGELFF. Written as DNA, the CDR3 is TGTGCCAGCACCGACGGGACAGCTTTCACCGGGGAGCTGTTTTTT.

The CDR3 protein is CASSEYGHLDTDTQYF. The CDR3 DNA reads as TGTGCCAGCAGTGAATATGGGCACCTCGACACAGATACGCAGTATTTT. The chain has TRBV25-1 and TRBJ2-3; D gene uncertain. V lost 0 bases and J 2 bases, leaving 12 bases between the germline ends. Germline V CDR1 and CDR2: MGHDK, SYGVNS. The CDR3 has 16 residues.